Following are 4 T cell receptor beta chains from one sample sequenced in a study of molecular identifiers for immune sequencing clone quantification. TCRdb called the PCR reads again in MiXCR, with one record for every CDR3 protein. The table includes 550,000 to 750,000 distinct CDR3 sequences, around 20% detected once. Specimen: naive CD8+ T cells from blood, with Jurkat cell RNA spiked in. The subset was: FACS-sorted CD8+CD4-CCR7+CD45RA+ naive T cells. These TCRs come from a human donor in good health. Some libraries in this study had Jurkat cell RNA spiked in.

This clonotype has ten or more counts. The chain is built from TRBV30 and TRBJ2-1, with 7 nucleotides matching TRBD2. The CDR3 sequence is 13 residues long. Germline loops: CDR1 GTSNPN, CDR2 SVGIG (reference sequence). Trimming at V came to 5 bases and at J to 2 bases, leaving 3 bases not matched to a gene. The DNA for the CDR3 is TGTGCCTGGGGACTAGGCCCCTACAATGAGCAGTTCTTC. This sequence encodes CAWGLGPYNEQFF.

This clonotype came up many times. The J gene is TRBJ1-3, the V gene TRBV27; D gene ambiguous. Germline V gene lookup returns CDR1 MNHEY and CDR2 SMNVEV (reference sequence). The CDR3 length is 13 residues. Trimming took 8 bases from V and 4 from J, leaving 12 bases between them. The CDR3 region has the DNA TGTGCCAGCGGATTTTCAAACGGAAACACCATATATTTT. Encoded protein: CASGFSNGNTIYF.

V gene TRBV12-3 or TRBV12-4 combines with J gene TRBJ2-2; the match to TRBD2 covers 8 bases. This CDR3 is 16 amino acids long. V shed 4 bases, J shed 4 bases, and the junction held 8 bases outside the gene matches. The CDR3 sequence: CASSYSGTRGTGELFF. Written as DNA, the CDR3 is TGTGCCAGCAGTTACTCCGGGACTAGGGGCACCGGGGAGCTGTTTTTT.

This clonotype was recorded many times. The V and J genes are TRBV11-2 and TRBJ2-4, with 8 bases aligning to TRBD1. The CDR3 is 16 amino acids. The V and J ends lost 6 bases and 4 bases, in that order; junction bases with no gene match: 11. The germline gives CDR1 SGHAT, CDR2 FQNNGV. CDR3 region: CASSLVNRDRKNIQYF. The DNA of the CDR3 is TGTGCCAGCAGTCTCGTAAACCGGGACAGGAAAAACATTCAGTACTTC.